The sequence of this T cell receptor (beta chain) was determined in a study of OX40 agonist ivuxolimab in advanced cancers. The germline gives CDR1 LNHDA, CDR2 SQIVND (reference sequence). This CDR3 comprises 13 residues. V lost 8 bases and J lost 3; bases outside the gene matches: 6. Profiling relied on immunoSEQ multiplex PCR, and the TCRdb table lists in-frame clones only, not all of them. This table holds around 25,000 clones, approximately 82% found once. Material: CD4+ or CD8+ T cells sorted from blood, obtained in a trial of the OX40 agonist ivuxolimab. The clonotype originates from an adult with an advanced solid tumor such as melanoma, head and neck, liver or kidney cancer. The chain joins TRBV19 to TRBJ2-7, with 8 bases fitting TRBD2. In nucleotides, the CDR3 is TGTGCCAGTCATGGGGCGGGAGGCTACGAGCAGTACTTC. Its translation: CASHGAGGYEQYF.